A selection of T cell receptor beta chains follows, all from one sample in a study of blood T cell repertoires in COVID-19. Repertoires were generated with immunoSEQ multiplex PCR, while TCRdb's copy carries only in-frame clones and drops some. The repertoire has around 100,000 clones, around 83% of them found once; the top ten carry approximately 5%. Material for sequencing was peripheral blood. Receptors originate from a woman in her fifties or sixties with COVID-19, enrolled during active disease. Each CDR3 is given with its conserved first and last residue. A D gene is named only where the DNA matches it firmly. Clone size, where shown, is once, few, many, or a class for clones that have expanded.

v_call	clone_size	d_call	j_call	cdr3_nt	cdr3_aa
TRBV9	few	.	TRBJ1-1	TGTGCCAGCAGCGTAGTTGGGGTCACGGGGACTGAAGCTTTCTTT	CASSVVGVTGTEAFF
TRBV28	once	.	TRBJ1-2	TGTGCCAGCAGCCCCGACAAGACGGATGGCTACACCTTC	CASSPDKTDGYTF
TRBV14	.	TRBD2	TRBJ2-1	TGTGCCAGCAGCCCCTCCCGGACTAGCGGGGGTCTTCCCTACAATGAGCAGTTCTTC	CASSPSRTSGGLPYNEQFF
TRBV28	.	TRBD1	TRBJ1-2	TGTGCCAGCAACACTGGTGGACAGGGATCTTATGGCTACACCTTC	CASNTGGQGSYGYTF
TRBV10-2	.	TRBD2	TRBJ2-4	TGCGCCAGCAGTGAGGAATTAGCGGGAGCGATAACAAACATTCAGTACTTC	CASSEELAGAITNIQYF
TRBV4-1	.	.	TRBJ2-1	TGCGCCAGCAGCCATCAGTCCTTGTCGGGGGATGAGCAGTTCTTC	CASSHQSLSGDEQFF
TRBV5-4	.	TRBD1	TRBJ1-2	TGTGCCAGCAGCTCCGCTAGATGGGACAGGGGCAACTATGGCTACACCTTC	CASSSARWDRGNYGYTF
TRBV2	.	TRBD2	TRBJ2-7	TGTGCCAGCAGTGAGGACCTAGCGGGGGGGAACGAGCAGTACTTC	CASSEDLAGGNEQYF
TRBV11-1	once	TRBD1	TRBJ2-7	TGTGCCAGCAGCCAACAGGGGGCGGTGGGCGAGCAGTACTTC	CASSQQGAVGEQYF
TRBV5-1	.	TRBD1	TRBJ1-3	TGCGCCAGCAGAACGGGGACAGACTCTGGAAACACCATATATTTT	CASRTGTDSGNTIYF
TRBV6-5	.	TRBD1	TRBJ1-2	TGTGCCAGCAGTTTCAGGGGGACAGGTGGCTACACCTTC	CASSFRGTGGYTF